Following are 6 T cell receptor beta chains from one sample sequenced in a study of CD8 T cells in Susac syndrome. Random hexamers were used to reverse transcribe an amount of about 0.45 to 1 ug RNA. TCRdb independently ran MiXCR on the immunoSEQ multiplex PCR reads; one entry per CDR3 protein. The table records roughly 200,000 distinct CDR3 sequences, approximately 95% of them present only once. The source material was CD4+ T cells from PBMCs. These receptors originate from a human donor with multiple sclerosis.

This rearrangement joins TRBV6-5 to TRBJ1-1; 7 bases are a match to TRBD1. J lost 11 bases, V lost 0 bases, and 3 bases had no gene match. Germline assignment: CDR1 MNHEY and CDR2 SVGAGI. CDR3 length: 12 residues. This chain's CDR3 is CASSYSGRGAFF. DNA of the CDR3: TGTGCCAGCAGTTACTCGGGCAGGGGGGCTTTCTTT.

This clonotype has just one count. V usage is TRBV3-1 and J usage is TRBJ2-1, with D uncertain. Germline-derived CDR1 and CDR2 are LGHDT and YNNKEL (reference sequence). V lost 4 bases and J lost 10, with 14 bases in between. This CDR3 region has 13 residues. The CDR3 loop is CASSRPGTREQFF. The CDR3 DNA sequence: TGTGCCAGCAGCCGCCCTGGAACCAGGGAGCAGTTCTTC.

CDR3 coding DNA: TGTGCCAGCAGCGTAGGCGGGTCCGCAGGAGATACGCAGTATTTT. As protein: CASSVGGSAGDTQYF. This chain links TRBV9 with TRBJ2-3; weak D call: TRBD2 (5 bases). V was trimmed by 0 bases and J by 5 bases, leaving 13 bases between them. From germline, CDR1 is SGDLS and CDR2 YYNGEE. CDR3 length: 15 residues.

The CDR3: CASGRNNQPQHF. CDR3 nucleotides: TGTGCCAGCGGACGGAACAATCAGCCCCAGCATTTT. This chain uses TRBV28 with TRBJ1-5; D not certain. V lost 8 bases and J lost 3, with 8 bases in between. The length of the CDR3 is 12 residues. The germline V gene has CDR1 MDHEN and CDR2 SYDVKM.

V usage is TRBV7-8 and J usage is TRBJ1-6; D uncertain. The V gene's germline CDR1 is SGHVS and CDR2 FQNEAQ. Trimming cost V 1 base and J 5 bases, with 9 bases left between them. There are 15 residues in the CDR3. Written as DNA, the CDR3 is TGTGCCAGCAGCTTAGTTGTTGGTGATAATTCACCCCTCCACTTT. Protein product: CASSLVVGDNSPLHF.

This chain links TRBV29-1 with TRBJ1-1; D might be TRBD1 (5 bases). Between the trimmed V and J ends, which lost 1 base and 1 base, there was a span of 10 bases. The CDR3 totals 14 residues. Germline loops: CDR1 SQVTM, CDR2 ANQGSEA. CDR3 sequence: CSVEGPGANTEAFF. Here the CDR3 DNA reads TGCAGCGTTGAAGGCCCCGGGGCGAACACTGAAGCTTTCTTT.